Below are 11 T cell receptor beta chains sequenced from a single sample in a study of shared clonotypes between healthy human individuals. Sequencing used immunoSEQ multiplex PCR; TCRdb keeps in-frame clones, though not all of them. The sample lists 2 million to 3 million clones, roughly 93% occurring once. Material: naive CD4+ T cells from PBMCs. Subset in this sample: CD45RA+ positively selected. Receptors were obtained from a man between 18 and 35 years old in good health. Some clones in this sample may be carry-over from other donors' samples.

The chain employs TRBV5-4 and TRBJ2-5; 7 bases align to TRBD2. V gave up 1 base and J gave up 4 bases; unmatched junction bases: 7. CDR1 and CDR2 from the germline V gene are SGHNT and YYREEE (reference sequence). The CDR3 contains 15 residues. The CDR3 here is CASSLPGTTGETQYF. For the CDR3, the DNA is TGTGCCAGCAGCTTGCCCGGGACTACCGGAGAGACCCAGTACTTC.

The CDR3 region has the DNA TGTGCCAGCTCACCGTCGGGACAGCCCTACGAGCAGTACTTC. It encodes CASSPSGQPYEQYF. The V and J genes are TRBV18 and TRBJ2-7, with TRBD1 matching over 7 bases. This CDR3 has 14 amino acids. From germline, CDR1 is KGHSH and CDR2 LQKENI. V lost 3 bases and J lost 2; bases outside the gene matches: 4.

This clone was seen only once. The gene calls are TRBV19 and TRBJ2-1; 9 bases line up with TRBD2. The germline V gene encodes CDR1 LNHDA and CDR2 SQIVND (reference sequence). V lost 3 bases, J lost 8 bases, and 8 bases stayed unmatched. CDR3 length: 15 residues. The CDR3 DNA follows: TGTGCCAGTAGTATCAAAGGGACTAGCACCGATGAGCAGTTCTTC. It specifies CASSIKGTSTDEQFF.

The rearrangement links TRBV7-9 to TRBJ2-2, with TRBD1 matching over 7 bases. With V trimmed by 5 bases and J by 6 bases, 3 bases remained unmatched. The V gene's germline CDR1 is SEHNR and CDR2 FQNEAQ (reference sequence). The CDR3 spans 13 residues. The CDR3 bases are TGTGCCAGCAGCAACAGGGGTTCCGGGGAGCTGTTTTTT. This gives the protein CASSNRGSGELFF.

CDR3: CATQGWGANGTNEKLFF. Written as DNA, the CDR3 is TGTGCCACTCAAGGGTGGGGGGCGAACGGTACTAATGAAAAACTGTTTTTT. The V and J genes are TRBV10-3 and TRBJ1-4, with D tentatively TRBD1 (6 bases). The germline V gene encodes CDR1 ENHRY and CDR2 SYGVKD. The ends were cut back, 10 bases at V and 2 bases at J, with 23 bases in the middle. The CDR3 is 17 amino acids.

Turning to this clone: In the same sample, other DNA sequences code for this CDR3. The chain is built from TRBV18 and TRBJ2-5, with a weak D call TRBD1 (5 bases). Germline lookup yields CDR1 KGHSH and CDR2 LQKENI. Trimming removed 2 bases at V and 1 base at J, with 8 bases between. CDR3 length: 14 amino acids. The DNA for the CDR3 is TGTGCCAGCTCACCAGGGGCGGCCCAAGAGACCCAGTACTTC. Translated: CASSPGAAQETQYF.

The rearrangement links TRBV5-4 to TRBJ2-5; either TRBD1 or TRBD2 may fit D (5 bases each). Germline loops: CDR1 SGHNT, CDR2 YYREEE (reference sequence). V shed 1 base and J shed 3 bases, with 10 bases lying between them. CDR3 length: 14 residues. The CDR3 region has the DNA TGTGCCAGCAGCTTGTGGCAGGGAGAAGAGACCCAGTACTTC. Translated, it gives CASSLWQGEETQYF.

The CDR3 DNA reads as TGCAGCGTTGGTGCGGGGCGGGACACTGAAGCTTTCTTT. It yields the protein CSVGAGRDTEAFF. The chain links TRBV29-1 to TRBJ1-1; tentatively, D is TRBD1 (5 bases). The CDR3 sequence is 13 residues long. Trimming cost V 4 bases and J 3 bases, with 12 bases left between them. In germline, CDR1 is SQVTM, CDR2 ANQGSEA.

This clone was seen a handful of times. The rearrangement joins TRBV6-1 to TRBJ1-1; D unclear. V was cut by 4 bases and J by 0 bases, with 6 bases left in between. Germline lookup yields CDR1 MNHNS and CDR2 SASEGT. CDR3 size: 13 residues. The DNA of the CDR3 is TGTGCCAGCAGTGGGGAAGTGAACACTGAAGCTTTCTTT. Protein product: CASSGEVNTEAFF.

V usage is TRBV5-4 and J usage is TRBJ2-3; possible D gene TRBD2, 5 bases. Trimming took 4 bases from V and 2 from J, leaving 14 bases between them. The germline gives CDR1 SGHNT, CDR2 YYREEE (reference sequence). This CDR3 comprises 15 residues. The CDR3 nucleotides read TGTGCCAGCAGCCCTGGAGGCGCGGTCACAGATACGCAGTATTTT. It translates to CASSPGGAVTDTQYF.

This clone was seen a single time. Compared with germline, one end of the junction differs, possibly owing to a read error. V and J are TRBV19 and TRBJ2-2; 9 bases map to TRBD2. Germline CDR1 LNHDA, CDR2 SQIVND (reference sequence). This CDR3 has 16 residues. The CDR3 sequence is CASSRSSSGNSGELFF. For the CDR3, the DNA is TGTGCCAGTAGTAGGTCCTCTAGCGGGAACTCCGGGGAGCTGTTTTTT.